This T cell receptor beta chain is from a study of T cell repertoires in cytomegalovirus infection. A few counts support this clonotype. What it recognizes is unknown. Germline CDR1 is SGHDN and CDR2 is FVKESK. The CDR3 consists of 17 residues. V lost 0 bases, J lost 4 bases, and 5 bases stayed unmatched. TCRdb called the reads again in MiXCR, with one record for every CDR3 protein. Among some 900,000 distinct CDR3 sequences listed, approximately 32% were seen once. Sample: cultured CD8+ T cells from PBMCs, taken from culture after CMV antigen stimulation. The rearrangement joins TRBV14 to TRBJ2-2; 10 bases are a match to TRBD1. This TCR was recovered from a human donor in good health (CMV status not recorded). Some clones in this sample may be carry-over from other donors' samples. The CDR3 DNA reads TGTGCCAGCAGCCAAGATTTTGACAGGGGGCTCACCGGGGAGCTGTTTTTT. Translated: CASSQDFDRGLTGELFF.